This is a list of T cell receptor beta chains from one sample in a study of T cell responses to AZD1222 COVID-19 vaccine. Some clones are missing from TCRdb's copy, which holds only in-frame ones; the method was immunoSEQ multiplex PCR. The sample lists about 120,000 clones, 92% seen once, with 1.1% in the top ten. Here the sequenced sample was peripheral blood, taken on day 0 of AZD1222 vaccination. Receptors were obtained from an adult in good health. The conserved cysteine and the conserved F or W are not part of the CDR3 here. The order of the fields is J gene, clone size, V gene, CDR3 protein. The size of a clone is reported for some rows only, either as once, few or many, or as a class for expanded clones.

TRBJ2-7 NA TRBV13 ASSSLEGSDEQY
TRBJ2-1 NA TRBV7-3 ASSLNREVNEQF
TRBJ1-5 NA TRBV27 ASSEDRGSNQPQH
TRBJ1-1 once TRBV19 ASTWTANTEAF
TRBJ1-2 NA TRBV12-5 ASGFLGGQGEYGYT
TRBJ2-7 once TRBV9 ASSVGTGTYEQY
TRBJ1-3 NA TRBV6-5 ASNAWGSGNTIY
TRBJ1-2 NA TRBV20-1 SASQGRVKNGYT
TRBJ2-2 once TRBV6-4 ASSDKLHRGHTGELF
TRBJ2-7 once TRBV12-5 ASGLWDSYEQY
TRBJ1-5 NA TRBV24-1 ATSDRTGFGQPQH
TRBJ1-4 NA TRBV5-4 ASSLMRARTNEKLF
TRBJ2-1 NA TRBV30 AWSVRLAGGAANEQF
TRBJ1-6 NA TRBV19 ASRGPPWYPNSPLH
TRBJ2-2 NA TRBV24-1 ATSNEGGTGELF
TRBJ1-5 NA TRBV15 ATSRDLGHNQPQH
TRBJ1-2 once TRBV20-1 SAAPGYGYT
TRBJ2-5 NA TRBV7-9 ASRAGAAETQY
TRBJ2-5 NA TRBV19 ASTPEFRRGRETQY
TRBJ2-7 NA TRBV11-3 ASSPQGKGYEQY
TRBJ2-1 NA TRBV6-5 ASSYSVGTVYNEQF
TRBJ2-3 NA TRBV11-3 ASSAGGGTDTQY
TRBJ2-6 NA TRBV28 ASFSSGSGANVLT
TRBJ2-3 NA TRBV5-1 ASSLGLAGADTQY
TRBJ2-1 NA TRBV7-8 ASSLAAGTYNEQF
TRBJ2-7 once TRBV2 ASTAVYEQY
TRBJ1-1 NA TRBV2 ASRENRDTEAF
TRBJ2-7 few TRBV3-1/TRBV3-2 ASSQVYEQY
TRBJ1-1 NA TRBV2 ASWIGRMNTEAF
TRBJ2-3 NA TRBV12-3/TRBV12-4 ASSIRSDTQY
TRBJ1-2 NA TRBV6-1 ASSEGGAVVSDGYT
TRBJ1-2 NA TRBV19 ASSIGRFLSYGYT
TRBJ2-1 once TRBV5-1 ASSWVPGASYNEQF
TRBJ1-1 NA TRBV16 ASSQGRSNTEAF
TRBJ1-5 NA TRBV5-1 ARGPTGQPQH
TRBJ2-3 NA TRBV6-5 ASSYEKFRTDTQY
TRBJ1-1 NA TRBV4-1 ASSQAGLYTEAF
TRBJ2-7 once TRBV4-2 ASSPTRGRGSYEQY
TRBJ2-7 NA TRBV20-1 SGTGSNEQY
TRBJ2-2 NA TRBV19 ASSTGTRPGELF
TRBJ1-1 NA TRBV21-1 ASSALIATLRTEAF
TRBJ2-1 NA TRBV5-1 ASSSLAGGLYNEQF
TRBJ1-2 NA TRBV4-2 ASSQVRDGGSRRGGYT
TRBJ2-2 NA TRBV5-1 ASRGTGGGTGELF
TRBJ1-2 NA TRBV27 ASSWGRDYGYT
TRBJ1-3 NA TRBV18 ASSFRQGDSSGNTIY
TRBJ2-7 NA TRBV11-2 ASRIEGGLAGGSQY
TRBJ1-4 NA TRBV7-9 ASQGARRQKLF
TRBJ2-7 NA TRBV5-6 APKSTGTAILEGEQY
TRBJ1-3 once TRBV25-1 ASRESGQGGTIY
TRBJ1-5 NA TRBV6-1 ASSEVGNQPQH
TRBJ2-1 NA TRBV6-6 ASRYHGSLNNEQF
TRBJ2-1 NA TRBV6-5 ASRRAGVDRNEQF
TRBJ2-2 NA TRBV24-1 ATSPSGTGRTGELF